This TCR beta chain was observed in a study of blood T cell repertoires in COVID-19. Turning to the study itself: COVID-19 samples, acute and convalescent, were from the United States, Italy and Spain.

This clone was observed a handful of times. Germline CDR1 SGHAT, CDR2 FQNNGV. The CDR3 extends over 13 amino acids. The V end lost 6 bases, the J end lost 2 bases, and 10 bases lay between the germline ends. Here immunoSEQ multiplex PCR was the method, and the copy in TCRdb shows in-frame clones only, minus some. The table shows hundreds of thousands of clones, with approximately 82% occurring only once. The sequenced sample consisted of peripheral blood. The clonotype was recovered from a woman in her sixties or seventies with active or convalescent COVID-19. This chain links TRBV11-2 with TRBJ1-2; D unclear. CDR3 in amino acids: CASSIERNYGYTF. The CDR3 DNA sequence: TGTGCCAGCAGTATAGAGAGGAACTATGGCTACACCTTC.